One T cell receptor (beta chain) is described in this entry. Its target is not known. This record comes from a study of blood T cells in healthy people across ages. Overall study results and limits: Investigators treated diversity estimates from one million T cells as underestimates.

Next came a second PCR, run for about 7 to 12 cycles, which used a sample-barcoded 5' primer along with a J-beta primer mix. Each cDNA molecule, via a template-switch adaptor with 12 random nucleotides, was tagged. TCRdb analysed the 5' RACE reads with MiXCR anew, one entry per CDR3 protein. The table lists 950,000 to 1,200,000 distinct CDR3 sequences, 35% to 40% of them singletons, with around 13% in the top ten. Sample: blood. This receptor was taken from a man aged 18 to 35 in good health.

For the CDR3, the DNA is TGCGCCAGCAGCTTGGAGTCAGGTGCAACCGGGGAGCTGTTTTTT. Translated: CASSLESGATGELFF. The chain recombines TRBV5-1 with TRBJ2-2; no firm D call. CDR3 length: 15 residues. The germline gives CDR1 SGHRS, CDR2 YFSETQ. The ends were cut back, 0 bases at V and 5 bases at J, with 11 bases in the middle.